This T cell receptor (beta chain) was retrieved from a study of cytomegalovirus exposure and HLA in healthy donors. Study-level information: Roughly 180 million T cells yielded approximately 100 million unique TCR beta sequences, as an earlier analysis found. Overall study findings and caveats: According to the study, approximately 150 TCR beta chains were cytomegalovirus-associated. TCR beta V- and J-gene trimming was later associated with a missense DCLRE1C variant.

This clone was detected only once. Its matching antigen is unknown. The CDR3 totals 12 residues. Unmatched junction bases numbered 4, after V lost 4 bases and J lost 7 bases. From germline, CDR1 is SGDLS and CDR2 YYNGEE. The PCR contained 60 Vbeta and 13 Jbeta primers. This table comes from immunoSEQ multiplex PCR, and its TCRdb copy is limited to in-frame clones, with some not included. The table includes some 180,000 clones, over 65% detected once. The clonotype comes from a man between 18 and 29 years old in good health and CMV-seronegative. The sequencing sample was made of PBMCs. This chain connects TRBV9 to TRBJ1-1; 7 nucleotides line up with TRBD1. The CDR3 nucleotides read TGTGCCAGCAGCCCCCGACAGGGTGAAGCTTTCTTT. Protein product: CASSPRQGEAFF.